This is a list of T cell receptor beta chains from one sample in a study of blood T cell repertoires in COVID-19. The protocol was immunoSEQ multiplex PCR, while the TCRdb copy is restricted to in-frame clones and leaves out a portion. This table has roughly 150,000 clones, 84% appearing once. Sequencing was performed on PBMCs or T cells enriched from blood (not recorded which). These receptors came from a middle-aged man who had recovered from COVID-19. The CDR3 runs from the conserved cysteine through the conserved F or W. The D gene is left open where the match is weak. Clone sizes are given selectively: once, few, many, or a class where the clone is expanded.

TRBD1,TRBV5-1,TRBJ1-1,few,CASSLGTGSSSEAFF,TGCGCCAGCAGCTTGGGGACAGGGTCATCTTCTGAAGCTTTCTTT
TRBD1,TRBV5-6,TRBJ2-2,.,CASTLTGGGTGELFF,TGTGCCAGCACCTTGACAGGGGGCGGGACCGGGGAGCTGTTTTTT
.,TRBV11-2,TRBJ2-5,few,CASSPYGGGDVTQYF,TGTGCCAGCAGCCCCTATGGGGGGGGCGACGTGACCCAGTACTTC
.,TRBV7-9,TRBJ2-7,.,CASSPTPYEQYF,TGTGCCAGCAGTCCCACTCCCTACGAGCAGTACTTC
.,TRBV6-4,TRBJ1-2,.,CASIEPVNEGYTF,TGTGCCAGCATCGAACCGGTCAATGAGGGCTACACCTTC
.,TRBV7-9,TRBJ2-2,.,CASSSGPGQLNTGELFF,TGTGCCAGCAGCTCCGGACCAGGACAGCTAAACACCGGGGAGCTGTTTTTT
TRBD2,TRBV4-2,TRBJ2-5,.,CASSQGSGTSGQETQYF,TGTGCCAGCAGCCAAGGCTCCGGGACTAGCGGACAAGAGACCCAGTACTTC
TRBD1,TRBV9,TRBJ1-2,.,CASSPHQTGDRYGYTF,TGTGCCAGCAGCCCACACCAGACAGGGGATCGTTATGGCTACACCTTC
.,TRBV3-1/TRBV3-2,TRBJ1-5,.,CASSHTPNSNQPQHF,TGTGCCAGCAGCCACACCCCTAATAGCAATCAGCCCCAGCATTTT
.,TRBV12-3/TRBV12-4,TRBJ2-7,.,CASRLGLSYEQYF,TGTGCCAGCAGACTTGGACTCTCCTACGAGCAGTACTTC
TRBD1,TRBV5-1,TRBJ1-6,.,CASSGTGGHGSPLHF,TGCGCCAGCAGCGGGACAGGGGGCCACGGTTCACCCCTCCACTTT
TRBD1,TRBV6-5,TRBJ1-2,few,CASSRETGANYGYTF,TGTGCCAGCAGTCGCGAGACAGGGGCTAACTATGGCTACACCTTC
.,TRBV7-9,TRBJ2-3,.,CASSPGGAAGDTQYF,TGTGCCAGCAGCCCAGGCGGGGCCGCCGGGGATACGCAGTATTTT
TRBD1,TRBV27,TRBJ2-2,.,CASRGQGNTGELFF,TGTGCCAGCCGGGGACAGGGGAACACCGGGGAGCTGTTTTTT
.,TRBV6-5,TRBJ1-5,.,CASSQISNQPQHF,TGTGCCAGCAGTCAGATAAGCAATCAGCCCCAGCATTTT
TRBD2,TRBV10-3,TRBJ2-5,.,CAIKGGLAGAQETQYF,TGTGCCATCAAGGGGGGACTAGCGGGGGCACAAGAGACCCAGTACTTC
TRBD2,TRBV11-3,TRBJ2-1,.,CASSLRLAGYNEQFF,TGTGCCAGCAGCCTTCGACTAGCGGGGTACAATGAGCAGTTCTTC
.,TRBV12-3/TRBV12-4,TRBJ1-2,few,CASSFDRRSGYTF,TGTGCCAGCAGTTTTGACAGGCGGAGTGGCTACACCTTC
.,TRBV3-1/TRBV3-2,TRBJ1-1,.,CASSHQGSNTEAFF,TGTGCCAGCAGCCACCAGGGCTCAAACACTGAAGCTTTCTTT
TRBD2,TRBV7-9,TRBJ2-5,.,CASSLGRGALQETQYF,TGTGCCAGCAGCTTAGGGCGGGGGGCCCTACAAGAGACCCAGTACTTC
.,TRBV7-9,TRBJ2-2,.,CASSFSTGSNTGELFF,TGTGCCAGCAGCTTCTCGACAGGATCGAACACCGGGGAGCTGTTTTTT
.,TRBV5-4,TRBJ1-1,.,CASSLVGGNTEAFF,TGTGCCAGCAGCTTGGTGGGGGGGAACACTGAAGCTTTCTTT
TRBD2,TRBV7-2,TRBJ2-1,.,CASSPRLAVSSYNEQFF,TGTGCCAGCAGCCCTCGACTAGCGGTGAGCTCCTACAATGAGCAGTTCTTC
TRBD1,TRBV15,TRBJ1-2,.,CATSRADRGQGYGYTF,TGTGCCACCAGCAGAGCTGACCGGGGACAGGGCTATGGCTACACCTTC
TRBD1,TRBV18,TRBJ1-2,.,CASSPEGPRGQYGYTF,TGTGCCAGCTCACCCGAGGGGCCCAGGGGGCAATATGGCTACACCTTC
TRBD1,TRBV6-1,TRBJ1-2,once,CASSEGQGKAYGYTF,TGTGCCAGCAGTGAAGGACAGGGCAAAGCCTATGGCTACACCTTC
TRBD1,TRBV7-6,TRBJ1-2,.,CASSLGDRDSTYGYTF,TGTGCCAGCAGCTTAGGGGACAGGGACTCCACTTATGGCTACACCTTC
TRBD1,TRBV30,TRBJ2-7,.,CAWKTGNIYEQYF,TGTGCCTGGAAGACAGGGAATATTTACGAGCAGTACTTC
TRBD1,TRBV4-2,TRBJ2-2,.,CASSQSGQGVGELFF,TGTGCCAGCAGCCAAAGTGGACAGGGAGTCGGGGAGCTGTTTTTT
TRBD1,TRBV12-5,TRBJ2-7,few,CASGLVTGDEQYF,TGTGCTAGTGGTTTGGTTACAGGGGACGAGCAGTACTTC
TRBD2,TRBV25-1,TRBJ2-2,.,CASSTRSSGPLNTGELFF,TGTGCCAGCAGTACGAGATCTAGCGGCCCTCTCAACACCGGGGAGCTGTTTTTT
.,TRBV27,TRBJ1-4,.,CASSFLSRAKGGEKLFF,TGTGCCAGCAGTTTTCTAAGCAGGGCTAAGGGTGGGGAAAAACTGTTTTTT
.,TRBV6-1,TRBJ1-5,.,CASSEGDGKQPQHF,TGTGCCAGCAGTGAAGGAGACGGGAAACAGCCCCAGCATTTT
TRBD1,TRBV3-1/TRBV3-2,TRBJ1-5,once,CASSSGGNQPQHF,TGTGCCAGCAGTTCAGGGGGGAATCAGCCCCAGCATTTT
.,TRBV19,TRBJ1-2,.,CASSRTGNYGYTF,TGTGCCAGTAGTCGAACAGGGAACTATGGCTACACCTTC
.,TRBV9,TRBJ1-1,.,CASSAMGADTEAFF,TGTGCCAGCAGCGCGATGGGCGCCGACACTGAAGCTTTCTTT
.,TRBV6-2/TRBV6-3,TRBJ1-2,.,CASSYGAYGYTF,TGTGCCAGCAGTTACGGAGCCTATGGCTACACCTTC
.,TRBV3-1/TRBV3-2,TRBJ1-2,once,CASSYSKGYTF,TGTGCCAGCAGCTACTCTAAAGGCTACACCTTC
.,TRBV7-9,TRBJ1-1,.,CASTPGDMNTEAFF,TGTGCCAGCACCCCAGGGGACATGAACACTGAAGCTTTCTTT
TRBD2,TRBV3-1/TRBV3-2,TRBJ2-5,once,CASSQGTSGVGSQYF,TGTGCCAGCAGCCAGGGGACTAGCGGGGTTGGGAGCCAGTACTTC